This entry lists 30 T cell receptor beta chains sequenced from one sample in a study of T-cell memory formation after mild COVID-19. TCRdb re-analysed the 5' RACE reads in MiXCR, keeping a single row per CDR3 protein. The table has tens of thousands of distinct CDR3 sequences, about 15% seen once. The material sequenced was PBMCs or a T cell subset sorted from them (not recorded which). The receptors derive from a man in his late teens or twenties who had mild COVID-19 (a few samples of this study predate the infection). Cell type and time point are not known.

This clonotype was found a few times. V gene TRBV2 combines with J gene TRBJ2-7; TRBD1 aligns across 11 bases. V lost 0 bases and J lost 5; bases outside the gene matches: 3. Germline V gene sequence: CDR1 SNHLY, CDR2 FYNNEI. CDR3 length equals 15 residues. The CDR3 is CASSEARDRGNEQYV. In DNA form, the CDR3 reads TGTGCCAGCAGTGAAGCAAGGGACAGGGGGAACGAGCAGTACGTC.

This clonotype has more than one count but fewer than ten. For the CDR3, the DNA is TGTGCCACCAGCAGGACATTGAACACCGGGGAGCTGTTTTTT. The encoded protein is CATSRTLNTGELFF. The genes are TRBV15 and TRBJ2-2; D is ambiguous. Germline V gives CDR1 LNHNV, CDR2 YYDKDF (reference sequence). The CDR3 is 14 amino acids. V dropped 3 bases and J dropped 1 base, with 6 bases sitting between them.

The CDR3, as DNA: TGTGCCAGCAGTTACTCAGGGGAGGGGGCCACTGAAGCTTTCTTT. Translated: CASSYSGEGATEAFF. This chain joins TRBV6-5 and TRBJ1-1, with 7 bases identical to TRBD1. Germline loops: CDR1 MNHEY, CDR2 SVGAGI. Germline trimming cut 0 bases from V and 4 bases from J; bases unmatched to any gene: 5. The CDR3 length is 15 residues.

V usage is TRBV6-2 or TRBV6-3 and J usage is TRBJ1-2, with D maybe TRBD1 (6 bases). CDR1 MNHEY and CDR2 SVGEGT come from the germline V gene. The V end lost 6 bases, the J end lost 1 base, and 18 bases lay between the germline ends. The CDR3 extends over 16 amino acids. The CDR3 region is CASSPVPDRLNYGYTF. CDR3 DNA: TGTGCCAGCAGCCCCGTACCAGACAGGCTTAACTATGGCTACACCTTC.

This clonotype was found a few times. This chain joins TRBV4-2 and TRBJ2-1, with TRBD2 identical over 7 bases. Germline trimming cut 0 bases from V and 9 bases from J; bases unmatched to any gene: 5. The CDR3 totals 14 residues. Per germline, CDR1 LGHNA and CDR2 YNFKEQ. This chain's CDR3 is CASSQEFLAAEQFF. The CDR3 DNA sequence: TGTGCCAGCAGCCAAGAATTCCTAGCGGCTGAGCAGTTCTTC.

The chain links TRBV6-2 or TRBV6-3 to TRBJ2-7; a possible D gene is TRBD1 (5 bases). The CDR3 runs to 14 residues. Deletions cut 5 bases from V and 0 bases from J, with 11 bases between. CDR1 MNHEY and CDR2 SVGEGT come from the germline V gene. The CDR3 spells CASSRGGASYEQYV. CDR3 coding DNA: TGTGCCAGCAGTCGCGGTGGGGCCTCCTACGAGCAGTACGTC.

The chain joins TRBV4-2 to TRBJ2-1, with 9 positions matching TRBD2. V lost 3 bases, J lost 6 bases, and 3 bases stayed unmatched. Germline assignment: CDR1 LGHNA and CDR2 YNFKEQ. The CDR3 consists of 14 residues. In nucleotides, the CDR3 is TGTGCCAGCAGCCAGGAGACTAGCGGCAATGAGCAGTTCTTC. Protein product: CASSQETSGNEQFF.

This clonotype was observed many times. The DNA for the CDR3 is TGTGCCAGTAGTTGGGGGGGCTCCTACGAGCAGTACTTC. Translating gives CASSWGGSYEQYF. This chain connects TRBV19 to TRBJ2-7; 7 bases align to TRBD2. Germline values: CDR1 LNHDA, CDR2 SQIVND (reference sequence). V shed 5 bases and J 0 bases; nucleotides not matched to a gene: 1. The CDR3 is 13 residues long.

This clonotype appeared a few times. CDR3 region: CASSPGLLTYEQYV. CDR3 coding DNA: TGTGCCAGCAGTCCCGGACTGCTCACCTACGAGCAGTACGTC. The chain has TRBV27 and TRBJ2-7, with D maybe TRBD2 (5 bases). Trimming left V 5 bases short and J 2 bases short, with 13 bases between. Germline-derived CDR1 and CDR2 are MNHEY and SMNVEV (reference sequence). The CDR3 is made up of 14 amino acids.

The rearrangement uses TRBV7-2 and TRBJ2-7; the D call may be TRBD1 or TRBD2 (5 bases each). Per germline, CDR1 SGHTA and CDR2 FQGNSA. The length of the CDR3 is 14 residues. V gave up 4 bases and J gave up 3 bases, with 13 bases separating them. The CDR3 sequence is CASSSTVGGYEQYF. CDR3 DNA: TGTGCCAGCAGCTCCACCGTTGGGGGCTACGAGCAGTACTTC.

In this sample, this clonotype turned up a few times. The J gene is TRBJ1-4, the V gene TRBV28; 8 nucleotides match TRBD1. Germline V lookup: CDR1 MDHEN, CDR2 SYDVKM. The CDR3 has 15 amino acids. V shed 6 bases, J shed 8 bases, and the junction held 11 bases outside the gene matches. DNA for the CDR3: TGTGCCAGCAGCACCAGGGGGCCTGCGCTCGAAAAACTGTTTTTT. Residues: CASSTRGPALEKLFF.

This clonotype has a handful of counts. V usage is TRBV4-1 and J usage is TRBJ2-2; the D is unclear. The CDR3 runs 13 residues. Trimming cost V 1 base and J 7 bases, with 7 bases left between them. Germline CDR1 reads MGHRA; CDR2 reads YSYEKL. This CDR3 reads CASSQVDVGELFF. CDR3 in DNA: TGCGCCAGCAGCCAAGTTGATGTCGGGGAGCTGTTTTTT.

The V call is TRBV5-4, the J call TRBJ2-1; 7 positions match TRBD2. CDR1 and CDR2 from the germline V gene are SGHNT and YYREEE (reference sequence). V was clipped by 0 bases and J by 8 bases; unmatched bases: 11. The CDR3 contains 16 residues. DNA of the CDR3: TGTGCCAGCAGCTTGGGCGGGACTACTCGGTCGTATGAGCAGTTCTTC. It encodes CASSLGGTTRSYEQFF.

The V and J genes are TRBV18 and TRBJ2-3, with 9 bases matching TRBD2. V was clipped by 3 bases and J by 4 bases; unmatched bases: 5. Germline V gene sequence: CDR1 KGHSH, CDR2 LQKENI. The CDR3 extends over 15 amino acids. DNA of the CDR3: TGTGCCAGCTCACCGGGCGGGGGGGCCGCAGATACGCAGTATTTT. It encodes CASSPGGGAADTQYF.

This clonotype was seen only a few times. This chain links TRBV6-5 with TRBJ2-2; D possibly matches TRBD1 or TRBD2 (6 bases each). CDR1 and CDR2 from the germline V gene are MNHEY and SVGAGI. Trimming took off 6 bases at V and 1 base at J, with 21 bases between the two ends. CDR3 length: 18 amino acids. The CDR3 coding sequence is TGTGCCAGCAGGAGGTCCCCGTCCGGGGGCCGGAACACCGGGGAGCTGTTTTTT. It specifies CASRRSPSGGRNTGELFF.

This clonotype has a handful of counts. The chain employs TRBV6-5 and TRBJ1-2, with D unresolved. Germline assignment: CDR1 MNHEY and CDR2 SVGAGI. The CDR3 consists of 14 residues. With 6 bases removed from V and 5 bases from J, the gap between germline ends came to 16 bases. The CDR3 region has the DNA TGTGCCAGCAGCCGAGAAGGCGCCCGTTATGGCTACACCTTC. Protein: CASSREGARYGYTF.

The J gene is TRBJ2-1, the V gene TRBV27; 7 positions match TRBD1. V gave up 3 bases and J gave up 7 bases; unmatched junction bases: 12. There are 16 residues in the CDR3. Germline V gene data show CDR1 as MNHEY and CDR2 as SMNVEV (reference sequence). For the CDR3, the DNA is TGTGCCAGCAGTTTCTTGGCGACAGGGTATAGGAATGAGCAGTTCTTC. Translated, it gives CASSFLATGYRNEQFF.

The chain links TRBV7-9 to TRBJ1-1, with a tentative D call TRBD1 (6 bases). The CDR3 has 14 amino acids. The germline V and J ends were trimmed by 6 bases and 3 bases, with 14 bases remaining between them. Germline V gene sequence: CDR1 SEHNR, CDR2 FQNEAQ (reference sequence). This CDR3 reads CASRQGQTYTEAFF. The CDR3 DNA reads TGTGCCAGCAGACAAGGACAGACGTACACTGAAGCTTTCTTT.

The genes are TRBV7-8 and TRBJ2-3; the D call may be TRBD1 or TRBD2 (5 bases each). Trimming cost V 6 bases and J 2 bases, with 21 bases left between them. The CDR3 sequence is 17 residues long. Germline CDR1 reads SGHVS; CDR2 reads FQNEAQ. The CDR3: CASSPTLGREYTDTQYF. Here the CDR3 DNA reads TGTGCCAGCAGTCCCACTTTGGGCAGGGAGTACACAGATACGCAGTATTTT.

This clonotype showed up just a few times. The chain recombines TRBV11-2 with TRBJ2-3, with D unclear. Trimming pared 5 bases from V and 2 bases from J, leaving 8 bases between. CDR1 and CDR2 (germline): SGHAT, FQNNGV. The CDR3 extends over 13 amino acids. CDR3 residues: CASSAEVTDTQYF. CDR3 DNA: TGTGCCAGCAGCGCCGAGGTCACAGATACGCAGTATTTT.

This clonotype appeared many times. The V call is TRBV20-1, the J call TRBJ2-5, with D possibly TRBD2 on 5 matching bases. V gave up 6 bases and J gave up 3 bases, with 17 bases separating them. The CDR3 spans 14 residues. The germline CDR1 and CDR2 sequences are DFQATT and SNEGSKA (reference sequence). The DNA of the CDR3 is TGCAGTGCGGGAGTCCCGACACGAAAAGAGACCCAGTACTTC. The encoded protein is CSAGVPTRKETQYF.

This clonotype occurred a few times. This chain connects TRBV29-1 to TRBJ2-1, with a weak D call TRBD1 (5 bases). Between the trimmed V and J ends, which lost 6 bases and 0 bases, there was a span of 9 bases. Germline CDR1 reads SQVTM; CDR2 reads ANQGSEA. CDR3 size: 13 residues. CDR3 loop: CSVPTGSYNEQFF. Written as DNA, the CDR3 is TGCAGCGTCCCAACAGGCTCCTACAATGAGCAGTTCTTC.

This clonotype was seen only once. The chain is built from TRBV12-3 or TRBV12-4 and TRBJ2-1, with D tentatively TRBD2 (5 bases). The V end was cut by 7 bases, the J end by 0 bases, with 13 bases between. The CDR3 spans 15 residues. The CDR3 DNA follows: TGTGCCAGCACCGGGGAAGCCAACTCCTACAATGAGCAGTTCTTC. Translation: CASTGEANSYNEQFF.

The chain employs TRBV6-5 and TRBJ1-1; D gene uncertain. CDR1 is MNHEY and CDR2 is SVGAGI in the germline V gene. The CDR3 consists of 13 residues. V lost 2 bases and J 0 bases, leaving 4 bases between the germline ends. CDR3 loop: CASSYLLNTEAFF. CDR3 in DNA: TGTGCCAGCAGTTACCTCCTGAACACTGAAGCTTTCTTT.

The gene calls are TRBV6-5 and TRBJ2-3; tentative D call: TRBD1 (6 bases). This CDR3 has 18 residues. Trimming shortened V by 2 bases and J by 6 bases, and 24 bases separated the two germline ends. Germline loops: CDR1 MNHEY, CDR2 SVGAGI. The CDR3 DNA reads TGTGCCAGCAGTTACCGGGTCGGGATCGCAGGGGATCCGGATACGCAGTATTTT. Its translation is CASSYRVGIAGDPDTQYF.

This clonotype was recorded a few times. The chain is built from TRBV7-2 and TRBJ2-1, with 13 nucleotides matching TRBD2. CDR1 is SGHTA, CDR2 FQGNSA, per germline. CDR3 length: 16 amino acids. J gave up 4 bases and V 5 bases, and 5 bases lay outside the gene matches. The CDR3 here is CASSTTSGGSYNEQFF. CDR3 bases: TGTGCCAGCAGCACGACTAGCGGGGGGTCTTACAATGAGCAGTTCTTC.

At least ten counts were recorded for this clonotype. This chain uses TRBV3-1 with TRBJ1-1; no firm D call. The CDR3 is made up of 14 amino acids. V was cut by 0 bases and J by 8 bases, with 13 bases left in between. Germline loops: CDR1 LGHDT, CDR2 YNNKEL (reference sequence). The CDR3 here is CASSQDSHRREAFF. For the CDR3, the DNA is TGTGCCAGCAGCCAAGATAGTCACAGAAGAGAAGCTTTCTTT.

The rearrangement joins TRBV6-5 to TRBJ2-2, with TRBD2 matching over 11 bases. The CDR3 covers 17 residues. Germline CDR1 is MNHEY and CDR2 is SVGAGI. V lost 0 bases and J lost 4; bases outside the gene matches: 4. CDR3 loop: CASSYSTSGVSTGELFF. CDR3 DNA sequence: TGTGCCAGCAGTTACTCGACTAGCGGGGTTTCCACCGGGGAGCTGTTTTTT.

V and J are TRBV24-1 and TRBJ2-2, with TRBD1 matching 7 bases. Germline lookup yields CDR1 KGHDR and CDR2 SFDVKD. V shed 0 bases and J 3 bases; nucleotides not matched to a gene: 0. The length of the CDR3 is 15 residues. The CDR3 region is CATSDLDRDTGELFF. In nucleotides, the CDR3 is TGTGCCACCAGTGATTTGGACAGGGACACCGGGGAGCTGTTTTTT.

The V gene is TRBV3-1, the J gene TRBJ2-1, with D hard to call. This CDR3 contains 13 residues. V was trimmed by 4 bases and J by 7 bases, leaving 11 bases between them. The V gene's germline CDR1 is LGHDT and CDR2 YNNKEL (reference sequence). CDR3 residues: CASSPPSRNEQFF. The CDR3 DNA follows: TGTGCCAGCAGCCCGCCCTCGAGGAATGAGCAGTTCTTC.